This T cell receptor beta chain was captured by sequencing in a study of human T cells and chemical hapten exposure. Across the study: Women made up most patients, who had alopecia areata, totalis or universalis. Whole-study results and caveats: There were significantly more large CDR3 similarity clusters among expanded TCRs than among controls. Having alopecia, the donors may differ immunologically from healthy people.

Time point specified: patch test 3, about 24 weeks after DPC sensitization. Treatment described: therapeutic diphenylcyclopropenone sensitization with weekly scalp DPC. Germline CDR1 reads SQVTM; CDR2 reads ANQGSEA. Trimming took 5 bases from V and 1 from J, leaving 11 bases between them. The CDR3 totals 13 residues. Unique molecular identifiers were attached to individual cDNA molecules within the library. From the RACE reads, TCRdb called clonotypes with MiXCR, one entry per CDR3 protein. The table includes more than 150,000 distinct CDR3 sequences, approximately 24% detected once. This clonotype was counted ten times or more. Its antigen is currently unknown.

This TCR came from a woman in her forties with alopecia areata. Some clones in this sample may be carry-over from other donors' samples. The sequencing here drew on whole blood, taken in connection with sensitization to the hapten diphenylcyclopropenone (DPC). The rearrangement joins TRBV29-1 to TRBJ1-2; D may be TRBD1 (6 bases). The CDR3 protein is CSVRTDLNYGYTF. CDR3 nucleotides: TGCAGCGTTCGGACAGACCTTAACTATGGCTACACCTTC.